These 23 T cell receptor beta chains came from one sample sequenced in a study of T cell responses to AZD1222 COVID-19 vaccine. The method was immunoSEQ multiplex PCR; TCRdb's version includes in-frame clones alone and lacks a portion of them. In the table there are about 82,000 clones, approximately 85% of which are singletons. Here the sequenced sample was peripheral blood, taken 28 days after the second AZD1222 dose. Receptors were obtained from an adult who received the AZD1222 COVID-19 vaccine.

This clone has more than one count but fewer than ten. The chain joins TRBV3-1 (or the pseudogene TRBV3-2) to TRBJ1-2; D is uncertain. This CDR3 comprises 12 residues. V lost 4 bases, J lost 11 bases, and 14 bases lay in between. Germline V gene sequence: CDR1 LGHDT, CDR2 YNNKEL (reference sequence). CDR3 region: CASSRGEEGYTF. CDR3 coding DNA: TGTGCCAGCAGCCGGGGAGAGGAAGGATACACCTTC.

The gene calls are TRBV19 and TRBJ2-2; 8 bases match TRBD1. The germline V gene has CDR1 LNHDA and CDR2 SQIVND (reference sequence). V lost 6 bases to trimming and J lost 4 bases; unmatched junction nucleotides: 7. The CDR3 is 15 amino acids. The CDR3 coding sequence is TGTGCCAGTAGCCAGGACAGGGCGGGCACCGGGGAGCTGTTTTTT. As protein: CASSQDRAGTGELFF.

This clone was counted a single time. The V gene is TRBV9, the J gene TRBJ1-2; D may be TRBD1 (6 bases). This CDR3 comprises 15 residues. CDR1 and CDR2 from the germline V gene are SGDLS and YYNGEE. Trimming cost V 0 bases and J 6 bases, with 15 bases left between them. This CDR3 reads CASSVDPGAMNGYTF. DNA of the CDR3: TGTGCCAGCAGCGTAGACCCGGGGGCGATGAATGGCTACACCTTC.

J is TRBJ1-4 and V is TRBV10-3; 8 positions match TRBD1. The trim removed 5 bases at V and 4 bases at J, leaving 9 bases unmatched. CDR1 and CDR2 (germline): ENHRY, SYGVKD. The CDR3 loop spans 16 amino acids. The CDR3 sequence: CAISQSRTGHNEKLFF. The CDR3 DNA sequence: TGTGCCATCAGTCAAAGTAGGACAGGGCATAATGAAAAACTGTTTTTT.

This chain joins TRBV5-1 and TRBJ2-1, with 11 bases lining up with TRBD2. This CDR3 has 14 amino acids. Trimming cost V 7 bases and J 4 bases; bases outside gene matches: 4. Per the germline V gene, CDR1 is SGHRS and CDR2 is YFSETQ. The DNA for the CDR3 is TGCGCCAGCCGAATAGCGGGGGGGTACAATGAGCAGTTCTTC. Translation gives CASRIAGGYNEQFF.

This clone was picked up one time. The V call is TRBV9, the J call TRBJ1-4, with D perhaps TRBD1 (5 bases). The V and J ends lost 4 bases and 4 bases respectively, with 14 bases between them. This CDR3 is built from 15 residues. Germline-derived CDR1 and CDR2 are SGDLS and YYNGEE. Here the CDR3 reads CASSPGHIDNEKLFF. CDR3 in DNA: TGTGCCAGCAGCCCAGGACACATTGATAATGAAAAACTGTTTTTT.

CDR3 nucleotide sequence: TGTGCCAGCAGTTTAAGGGTTACAGGGATCAATCAGCCCCAGCATTTT. Protein sequence: CASSLRVTGINQPQHF. The chain has TRBV28 and TRBJ1-5; TRBD1 is a possible D gene (6 bases). Deletions cut 2 bases from V and 3 bases from J, with 14 bases between. CDR1 MDHEN and CDR2 SYDVKM come from the germline V gene. This CDR3 comprises 16 residues.

CDR3 residues: CASSLGQGNTEAFF. The CDR3 DNA sequence: TGTGCCAGCAGCCTGGGACAGGGGAACACTGAAGCTTTCTTT. This chain connects TRBV11-2 to TRBJ1-1; 9 bases line up with TRBD1. V shed 5 bases and J 1 base; nucleotides not matched to a gene: 2. Per germline, CDR1 SGHAT and CDR2 FQNNGV. The CDR3 has 14 residues.

The CDR3 nucleotides are TGTGCCAGCAGCTATACTCAGGGAGGTGAGCAGTTCTTC. It is translated as CASSYTQGGEQFF. The rearrangement uses TRBV3-1 (or the pseudogene TRBV3-2) and TRBJ2-1; a possible D gene is TRBD2 (6 bases). Trimming left V 5 bases short and J 9 bases short, with 14 bases between. This CDR3 spans 13 amino acids. Germline loops: CDR1 LGHDT, CDR2 YNNKEL (reference sequence).

This clone was seen only a few times. V usage is TRBV9 and J usage is TRBJ1-1; D may be TRBD1 (5 bases). Germline V gives CDR1 SGDLS, CDR2 YYNGEE. This CDR3 contains 15 residues. Trimming took off 4 bases at V and 7 bases at J, with 20 bases between the two ends. The CDR3 is CASSPGAGQAGEAFF. The DNA for the CDR3 is TGTGCCAGCAGCCCCGGGGCAGGGCAAGCGGGTGAAGCTTTCTTT.

The chain couples TRBV3-1 (or the pseudogene TRBV3-2) to TRBJ1-4, with D unresolved. Trimming stripped 4 bases from V and 4 bases from J, with 7 bases between. Per germline, CDR1 LGHDT and CDR2 YNNKEL (reference sequence). The CDR3 sequence is 13 residues long. In nucleotides, the CDR3 is TGTGCCAGCAGCCCGGGGTTTAATGAAAAACTGTTTTTT. Amino acids: CASSPGFNEKLFF.

The rearrangement uses TRBV28 and TRBJ2-5, with D possibly TRBD2 on 7 matching bases. Trimming removed 8 bases at V and 2 bases at J, with 12 bases between. This CDR3 contains 13 residues. CDR1 and CDR2 (germline): MDHEN, SYDVKM. CDR3 in DNA: TGTGCCAGCTCCCGGGGGGCGCAAGAGACCCAGTACTTC. Amino acid sequence: CASSRGAQETQYF.

By share, this clone ranks as medium-sized. The genes are TRBV2 and TRBJ1-5, with 12 bases aligning to TRBD1. CDR3 size: 15 residues. V shed 6 bases and J 6 bases; nucleotides not matched to a gene: 6. Germline loops: CDR1 SNHLY, CDR2 FYNNEI. Here the CDR3 DNA reads TGTGCCAGCAGGGATGGGACAGGGGGCTTTCAGCCCCAGCATTTT. Protein sequence: CASRDGTGGFQPQHF.

This clone has only one observation. The chain couples TRBV27 to TRBJ2-2; D perhaps matches TRBD1 (6 bases). The CDR3 contains 14 residues. V lost 6 bases, J lost 4 bases, and 12 bases lay in between. Germline V gene data show CDR1 as MNHEY and CDR2 as SMNVEV (reference sequence). CDR3 nucleotide sequence: TGTGCCAGCAGCGGCTCAGGGGTCACCGGGGAGCTGTTTTTT. Amino acid sequence: CASSGSGVTGELFF.

The chain is built from TRBV2 and TRBJ2-7; possible D gene TRBD1, 6 bases. The CDR3 loop spans 13 amino acids. Looked up from germline, CDR1 is SNHLY and CDR2 is FYNNEI. V lost 7 bases and J 9 bases, leaving 19 bases between the germline ends. CDR3 in DNA: TGTGCCAGCACCGGGACAAGGACTTCCGGGCAGTACGTC. Translating gives CASTGTRTSGQYV.

The chain couples TRBV7-8 to TRBJ1-3, with 10 positions matching TRBD1. The V segment lost 4 bases and the J segment 0 bases; nucleotides outside the gene matches: 3. Looked up from germline, CDR1 is SGHVS and CDR2 is FQNEAQ. This CDR3 spans 16 amino acids. CDR3 loop: CASSWTGGSSGNTIYF. The CDR3 region has the DNA TGTGCCAGCAGCTGGACAGGGGGGAGCTCTGGAAACACCATATATTTT.

V is TRBV5-1 and J is TRBJ2-5; 10 bases fit TRBD2. Germline-derived CDR1 and CDR2 are SGHRS and YFSETQ. The CDR3 consists of 15 residues. With 4 bases clipped from V and 5 bases from J, the junction kept 8 bases outside the gene matches. CDR3 residues: CASSPLAGAPETQYF. As DNA, the CDR3 is TGCGCCAGCAGCCCGCTAGCGGGAGCCCCCGAGACCCAGTACTTC.

This chain links TRBV21-1 with TRBJ1-3; TRBD1, the table's D call, lacks a check against the DNA. TRBV21-1 is listed as a pseudogene. The CDR3 has 11 residues. The CDR3 nucleotides are TGTCCGGACAGGGGTGGAAACACCATATATTTT. It is translated as CPDRGGNTIYF.

This rearrangement joins TRBV7-6 to TRBJ1-1, with TRBD1 matching 7 bases. The junction had 8 bases not matched to a gene; V was cut back by 5 bases and J by 2 bases. The CDR3 totals 15 residues. Germline values: CDR1 SGHVS, CDR2 FNYEAQ. The CDR3 DNA follows: TGTGCCAGCAGCCCCACAGGGGCCTCAAACACTGAAGCTTTCTTT. It yields the protein CASSPTGASNTEAFF.

V usage is TRBV5-4 and J usage is TRBJ1-6; 8 positions agree with TRBD1. CDR3 size: 16 residues. Germline V gives CDR1 SGHNT, CDR2 YYREEE (reference sequence). With 1 base clipped from V and 2 bases from J, the junction kept 2 bases outside the gene matches. CDR3: CASSLQQGAYNSPLHF. The CDR3 DNA sequence: TGTGCCAGCAGCTTGCAACAGGGGGCCTATAATTCACCCCTCCACTTT.

This chain links TRBV6-5 with TRBJ1-1; TRBD1 might be the D (6 bases). The CDR3 covers 13 residues. Trimming took 6 bases from V and 4 from J, leaving 12 bases between them. Germline assignment: CDR1 MNHEY and CDR2 SVGAGI. The CDR3 is CASRQGRVTEAFF. CDR3 sequence (DNA): TGTGCCAGCAGACAGGGAAGGGTCACTGAAGCTTTCTTT.

The rearrangement uses TRBV24-1 and TRBJ2-1; 10 bases match TRBD2. The ends lost 0 bases at V and 9 bases at J; junction bases unmatched: 13. Germline CDR1 reads KGHDR; CDR2 reads SFDVKD. The CDR3 sequence is 18 residues long. This chain's CDR3 is CATSDLSSGGRVIREQFF. CDR3 coding DNA: TGTGCCACCAGTGATTTGTCTAGCGGGGGCCGGGTTATCCGTGAGCAGTTCTTC.

The rearrangement joins TRBV27 to TRBJ2-1; D may be TRBD2 (5 bases). V lost 4 bases, J lost 0 bases, and 10 bases lay in between. Germline V gives CDR1 MNHEY, CDR2 SMNVEV (reference sequence). The CDR3 is made up of 15 amino acids. The CDR3 DNA reads as TGTGCCAGCAGTTCTGAGCGGTACTCCTACAATGAGCAGTTCTTC. It specifies CASSSERYSYNEQFF.